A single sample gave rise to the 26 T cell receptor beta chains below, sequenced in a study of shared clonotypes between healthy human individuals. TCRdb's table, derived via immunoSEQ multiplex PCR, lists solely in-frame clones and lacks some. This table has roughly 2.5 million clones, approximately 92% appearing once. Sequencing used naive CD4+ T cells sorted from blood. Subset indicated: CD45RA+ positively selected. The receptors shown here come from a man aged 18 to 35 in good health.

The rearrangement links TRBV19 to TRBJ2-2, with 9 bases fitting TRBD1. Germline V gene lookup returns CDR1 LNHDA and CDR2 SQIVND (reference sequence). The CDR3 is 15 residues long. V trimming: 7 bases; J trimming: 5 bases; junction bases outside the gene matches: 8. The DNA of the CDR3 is TGTGCCAGTACCGGGGGGACAGGGCGGACCGGGGAGCTGTTTTTT. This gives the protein CASTGGTGRTGELFF.

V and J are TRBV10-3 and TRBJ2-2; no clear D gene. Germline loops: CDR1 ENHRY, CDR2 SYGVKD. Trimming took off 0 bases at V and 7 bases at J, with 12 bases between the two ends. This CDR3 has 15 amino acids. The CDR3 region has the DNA TGTGCCATCAGTGAGTCGCTCCTCGTCGGCGGGGAGCTGTTTTTT. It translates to CAISESLLVGGELFF.

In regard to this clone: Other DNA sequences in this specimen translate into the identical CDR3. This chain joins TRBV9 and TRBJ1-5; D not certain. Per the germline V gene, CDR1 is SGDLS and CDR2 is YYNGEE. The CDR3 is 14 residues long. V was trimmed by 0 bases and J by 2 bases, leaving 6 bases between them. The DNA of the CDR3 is TGTGCCAGCAGCGTAGACCCGGGCAATCAGCCCCAGCATTTT. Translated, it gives CASSVDPGNQPQHF.

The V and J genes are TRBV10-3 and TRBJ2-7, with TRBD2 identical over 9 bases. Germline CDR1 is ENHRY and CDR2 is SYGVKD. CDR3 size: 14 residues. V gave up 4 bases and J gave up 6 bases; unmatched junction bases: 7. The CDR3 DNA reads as TGTGCCATCAGTGTTTCGCGGGAGGGCGGCGAGCAGTACTTC. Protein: CAISVSREGGEQYF.

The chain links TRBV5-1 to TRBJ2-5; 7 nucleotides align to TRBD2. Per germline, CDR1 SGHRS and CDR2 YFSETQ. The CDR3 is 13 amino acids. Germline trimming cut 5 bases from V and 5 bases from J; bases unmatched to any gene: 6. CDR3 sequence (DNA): TGCGCCAGCAGACAACTAGCGAAGGAGACCCAGTACTTC. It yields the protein CASRQLAKETQYF.

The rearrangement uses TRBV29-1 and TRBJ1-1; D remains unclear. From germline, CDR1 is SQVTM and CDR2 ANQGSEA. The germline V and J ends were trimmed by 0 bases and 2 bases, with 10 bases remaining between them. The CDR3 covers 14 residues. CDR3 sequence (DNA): TGCAGCGTTGAAGATAATGCACTAAACACTGAAGCTTTCTTT. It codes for CSVEDNALNTEAFF.

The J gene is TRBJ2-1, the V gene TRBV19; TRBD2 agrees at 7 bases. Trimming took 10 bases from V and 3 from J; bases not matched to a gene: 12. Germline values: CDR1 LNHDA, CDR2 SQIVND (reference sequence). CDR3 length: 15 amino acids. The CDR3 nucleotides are TGTGCCACCCTCGACACGGGGGGATACTACAATGAGCAGTTCTTC. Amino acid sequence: CATLDTGGYYNEQFF.

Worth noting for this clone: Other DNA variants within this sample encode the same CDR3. The CDR3 sequence: CASSLAGTTNEKLFF. The CDR3, as DNA: TGCGCCAGCAGCTTGGCCGGGACGACCAATGAAAAACTGTTTTTT. The chain uses TRBV5-1 and TRBJ1-4, with a weak D call TRBD1 (5 bases). This CDR3 is built from 15 residues. Trimming shortened V by 0 bases and J by 5 bases, and 11 bases separated the two germline ends. Germline assignment: CDR1 SGHRS and CDR2 YFSETQ.

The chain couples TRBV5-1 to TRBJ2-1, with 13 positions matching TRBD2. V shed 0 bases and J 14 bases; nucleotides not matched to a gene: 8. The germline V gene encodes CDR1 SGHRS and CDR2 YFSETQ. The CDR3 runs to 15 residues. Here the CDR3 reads CASSLDGTSGKTKFF. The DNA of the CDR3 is TGCGCCAGCAGCTTGGATGGGACTAGCGGGAAGACCAAGTTCTTC.

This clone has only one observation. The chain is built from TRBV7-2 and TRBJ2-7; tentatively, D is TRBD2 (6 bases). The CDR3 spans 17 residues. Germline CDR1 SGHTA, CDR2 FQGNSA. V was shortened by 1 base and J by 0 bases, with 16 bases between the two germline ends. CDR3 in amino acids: CASSLEGGGANSYEQYF. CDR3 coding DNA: TGTGCCAGCAGCTTAGAGGGTGGCGGGGCGAACTCCTACGAGCAGTACTTC.

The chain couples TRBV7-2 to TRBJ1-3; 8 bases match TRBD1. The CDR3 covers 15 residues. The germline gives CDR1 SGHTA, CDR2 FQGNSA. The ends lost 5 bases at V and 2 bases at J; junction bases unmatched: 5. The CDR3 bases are TGTGCCAGCAGCCTGCAGGGGGCAGCTGGAAACACCATATATTTT. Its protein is CASSLQGAAGNTIYF.

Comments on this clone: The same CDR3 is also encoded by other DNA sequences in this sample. Here the CDR3 DNA reads TGTGCCAGTAGCCTCGGCAGGGGGAATTCACCCCTCCACTTT. Protein sequence: CASSLGRGNSPLHF. V is TRBV19 and J is TRBJ1-6, with TRBD1 matching 7 bases. The CDR3 sequence is 14 residues long. The V and J ends lost 6 bases and 7 bases, in that order; junction bases with no gene match: 6. From germline, CDR1 is LNHDA and CDR2 SQIVND (reference sequence).

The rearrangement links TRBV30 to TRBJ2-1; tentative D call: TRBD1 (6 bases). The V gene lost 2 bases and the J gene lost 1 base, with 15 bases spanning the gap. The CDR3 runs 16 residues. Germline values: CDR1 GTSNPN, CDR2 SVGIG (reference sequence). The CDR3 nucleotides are TGTGCCTGGAGTAACCCGAACAGGGATTCCTACAATGAGCAGTTCTTC. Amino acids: CAWSNPNRDSYNEQFF.

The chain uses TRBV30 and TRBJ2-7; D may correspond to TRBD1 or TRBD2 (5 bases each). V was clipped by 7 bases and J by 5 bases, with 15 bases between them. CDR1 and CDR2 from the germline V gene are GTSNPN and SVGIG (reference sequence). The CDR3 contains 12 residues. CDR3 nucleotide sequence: TGTGCCTTCGAGCCGGGGCGTAACGAGCAGTACTTC. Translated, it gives CAFEPGRNEQYF.

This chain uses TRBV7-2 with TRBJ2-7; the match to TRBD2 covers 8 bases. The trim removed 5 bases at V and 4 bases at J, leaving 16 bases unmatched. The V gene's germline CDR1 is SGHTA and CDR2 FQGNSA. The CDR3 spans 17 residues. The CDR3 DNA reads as TGTGCCAGCAGCCCCTACGATTGGGGACTAGGGACTTACGAGCAGTACTTC. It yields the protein CASSPYDWGLGTYEQYF.

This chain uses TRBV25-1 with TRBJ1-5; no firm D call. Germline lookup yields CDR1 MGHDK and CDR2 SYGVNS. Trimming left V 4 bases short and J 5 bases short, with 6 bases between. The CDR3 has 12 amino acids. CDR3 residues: CASSGTDQPQHF. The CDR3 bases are TGTGCCAGCAGTGGGACCGATCAGCCCCAGCATTTT.

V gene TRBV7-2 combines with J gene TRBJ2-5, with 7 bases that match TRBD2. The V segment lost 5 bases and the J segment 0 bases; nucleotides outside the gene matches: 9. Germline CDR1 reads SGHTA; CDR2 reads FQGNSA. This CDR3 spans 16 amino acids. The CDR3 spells CASSMGLAVNQETQYF. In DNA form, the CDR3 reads TGTGCCAGCAGCATGGGTCTAGCGGTGAACCAAGAGACCCAGTACTTC. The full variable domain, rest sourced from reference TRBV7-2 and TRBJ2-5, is GAGVSQSPSNKVTEKGKDVELRCDPISGHTALYWYRQSLGQGLEFLIYFQGNSAPDKSGLPSDRFSAERTGGSVSTLTIQRTQQEDSAVYLCASSMGLAVNQETQYFGPGTRLLVL.

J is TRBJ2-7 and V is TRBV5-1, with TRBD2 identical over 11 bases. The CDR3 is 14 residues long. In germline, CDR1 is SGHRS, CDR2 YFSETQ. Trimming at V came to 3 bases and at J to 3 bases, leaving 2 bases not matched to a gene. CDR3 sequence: CASSSTSGIYEQYF. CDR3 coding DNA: TGCGCCAGCAGCTCGACTAGCGGGATCTACGAGCAGTACTTC.

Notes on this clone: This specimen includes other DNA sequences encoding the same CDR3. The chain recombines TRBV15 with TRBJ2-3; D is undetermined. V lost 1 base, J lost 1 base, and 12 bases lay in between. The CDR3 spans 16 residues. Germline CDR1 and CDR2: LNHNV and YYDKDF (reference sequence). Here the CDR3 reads CATSRGGQGGTDTQYF. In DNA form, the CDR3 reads TGTGCCACCAGCAGAGGGGGTCAAGGTGGCACAGATACGCAGTATTTT.

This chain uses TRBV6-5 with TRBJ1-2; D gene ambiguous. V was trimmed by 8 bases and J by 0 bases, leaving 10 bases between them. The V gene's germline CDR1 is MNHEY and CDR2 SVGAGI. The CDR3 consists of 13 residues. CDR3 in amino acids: CASGRLANYGYTF. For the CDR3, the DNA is TGTGCCAGCGGACGGTTAGCTAACTATGGCTACACCTTC.

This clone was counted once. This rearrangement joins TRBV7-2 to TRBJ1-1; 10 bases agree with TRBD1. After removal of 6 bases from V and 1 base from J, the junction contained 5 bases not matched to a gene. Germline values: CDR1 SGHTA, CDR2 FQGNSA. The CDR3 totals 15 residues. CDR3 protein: CASRVRQGANTEAFF. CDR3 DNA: TGTGCCAGCAGGGTCCGACAGGGGGCGAACACTGAAGCTTTCTTT.

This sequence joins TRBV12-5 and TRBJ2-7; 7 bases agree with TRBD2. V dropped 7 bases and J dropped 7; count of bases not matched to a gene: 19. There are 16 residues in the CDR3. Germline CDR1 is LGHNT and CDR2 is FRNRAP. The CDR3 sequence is CASAFLSQAGHREQYF. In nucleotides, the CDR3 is TGTGCTAGTGCCTTTCTCTCCCAAGCGGGGCACCGGGAGCAGTACTTC.

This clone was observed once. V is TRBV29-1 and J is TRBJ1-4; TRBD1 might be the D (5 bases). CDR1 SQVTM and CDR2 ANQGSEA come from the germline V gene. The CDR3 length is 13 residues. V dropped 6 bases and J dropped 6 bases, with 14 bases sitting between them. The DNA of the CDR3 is TGCAGCGTGGGGCGCGACAGTTATGAAAAACTGTTTTTT. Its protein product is CSVGRDSYEKLFF.

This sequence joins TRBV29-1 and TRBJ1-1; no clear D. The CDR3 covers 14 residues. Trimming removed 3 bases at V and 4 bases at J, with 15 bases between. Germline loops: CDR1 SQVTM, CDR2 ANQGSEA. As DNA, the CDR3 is TGCAGCGTTGACAAACCCCCAGGCGCCACTGAAGCTTTCTTT. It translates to CSVDKPPGATEAFF.

CDR3 sequence (DNA): TGTGCCAGCAGCTTGTCCACAGGGGGTGGAAACACCATATATTTT. Amino acid sequence: CASSLSTGGGNTIYF. V usage is TRBV11-2 and J usage is TRBJ1-3, with 8 nucleotides matching TRBD1. V shed 3 bases, J shed 3 bases, and the junction held 4 bases outside the gene matches. Germline V gives CDR1 SGHAT, CDR2 FQNNGV. The CDR3 totals 15 residues.

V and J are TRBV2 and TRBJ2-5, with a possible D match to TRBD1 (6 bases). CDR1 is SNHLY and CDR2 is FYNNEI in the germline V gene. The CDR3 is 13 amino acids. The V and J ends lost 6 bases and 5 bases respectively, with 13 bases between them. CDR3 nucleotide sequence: TGTGCCAGCAGCCCCAGGGGCTGGGAGACCCAGTACTTC. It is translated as CASSPRGWETQYF.